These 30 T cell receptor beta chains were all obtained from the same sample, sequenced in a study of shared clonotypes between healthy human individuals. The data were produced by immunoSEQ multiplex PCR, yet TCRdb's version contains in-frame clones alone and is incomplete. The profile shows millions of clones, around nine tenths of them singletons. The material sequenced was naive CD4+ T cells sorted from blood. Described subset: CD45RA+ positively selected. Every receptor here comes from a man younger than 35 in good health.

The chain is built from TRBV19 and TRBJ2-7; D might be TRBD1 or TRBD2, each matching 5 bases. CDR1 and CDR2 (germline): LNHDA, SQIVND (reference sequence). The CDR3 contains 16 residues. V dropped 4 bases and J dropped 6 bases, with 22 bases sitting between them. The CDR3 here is CASSTLPDSGGPEQYF. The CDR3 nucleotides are TGTGCCAGTAGTACGCTCCCAGACAGCGGTGGTCCCGAGCAGTACTTC. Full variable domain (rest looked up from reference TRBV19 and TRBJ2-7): DGGITQSPKYLFRKEGQNVTLSCEQNLNHDAMYWYRQDPGQGLRLIYYSQIVNDFQKGDIAEGYSVSREKKESFPLTVTSAQKNPTAFYLCASSTLPDSGGPEQYFGPGTRLTVT.

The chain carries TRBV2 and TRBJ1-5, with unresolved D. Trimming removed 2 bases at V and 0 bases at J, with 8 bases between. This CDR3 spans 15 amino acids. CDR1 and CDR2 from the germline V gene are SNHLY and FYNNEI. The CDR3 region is CASSESASSNQPQHF. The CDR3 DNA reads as TGTGCCAGCAGTGAAAGTGCATCTAGCAATCAGCCCCAGCATTTT. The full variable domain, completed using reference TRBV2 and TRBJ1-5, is EPEVTQTPSHQVTQMGQEVILRCVPISNHLYFYWYRQILGQKVEFLVSFYNNEISEKSEIFDDQFSVERPDGSNFTLKIRSTKLEDSAMYFCASSESASSNQPQHFGDGTRLSIL.

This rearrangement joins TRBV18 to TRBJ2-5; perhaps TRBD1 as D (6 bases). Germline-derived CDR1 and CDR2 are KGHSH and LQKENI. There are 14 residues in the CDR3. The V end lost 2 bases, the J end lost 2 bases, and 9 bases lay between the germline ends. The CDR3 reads CASSPNTGQETQYF. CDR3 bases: TGTGCCAGCTCACCAAACACAGGGCAAGAGACCCAGTACTTC.

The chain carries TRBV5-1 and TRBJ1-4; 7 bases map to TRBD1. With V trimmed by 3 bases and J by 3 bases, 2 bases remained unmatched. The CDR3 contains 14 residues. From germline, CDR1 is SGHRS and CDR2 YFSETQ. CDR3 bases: TGCGCCAGCAGCTACGGACAGGCTAATGAAAAACTGTTTTTT. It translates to CASSYGQANEKLFF. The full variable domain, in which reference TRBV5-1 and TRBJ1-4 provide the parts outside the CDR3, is KAGVTQTPRYLIKTRGQQVTLSCSPISGHRSVSWYQQTPGQGLQFLFEYFSETQRNKGNFPGRFSGRQFSNSRSEMNVSTLELGDSALYLCASSYGQANEKLFFGSGTQLSVL.

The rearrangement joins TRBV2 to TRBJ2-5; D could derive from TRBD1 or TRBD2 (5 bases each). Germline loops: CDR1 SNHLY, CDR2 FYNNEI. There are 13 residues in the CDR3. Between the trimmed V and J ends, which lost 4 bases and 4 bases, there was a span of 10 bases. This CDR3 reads CASSGEGLETQYF. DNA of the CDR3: TGTGCCAGCAGTGGTGAGGGGCTAGAGACCCAGTACTTC.

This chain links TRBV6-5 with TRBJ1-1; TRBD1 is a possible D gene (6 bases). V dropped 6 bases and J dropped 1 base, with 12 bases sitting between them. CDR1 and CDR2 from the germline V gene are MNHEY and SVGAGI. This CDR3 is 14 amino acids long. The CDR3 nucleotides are TGTGCCAGCAGCCACCCGGACAGGAACACTGAAGCTTTCTTT. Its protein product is CASSHPDRNTEAFF.

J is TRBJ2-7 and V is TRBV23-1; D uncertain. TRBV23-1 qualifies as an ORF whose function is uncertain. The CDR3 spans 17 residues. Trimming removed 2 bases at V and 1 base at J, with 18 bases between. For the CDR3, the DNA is TGCGCCAGCAGTCAACCGGGCCTTCGCTTCGGGTCCTACGAGCAGTACTTC. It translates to CASSQPGLRFGSYEQYF.

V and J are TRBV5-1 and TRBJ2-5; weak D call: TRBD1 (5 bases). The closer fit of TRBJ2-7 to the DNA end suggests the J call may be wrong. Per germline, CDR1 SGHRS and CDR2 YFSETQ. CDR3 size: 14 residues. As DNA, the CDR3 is TGCGCCAGCAGCTTGGTAGGGGCTCCCTACGAGCAGTACTTC. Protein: CASSLVGAPYEQYF.

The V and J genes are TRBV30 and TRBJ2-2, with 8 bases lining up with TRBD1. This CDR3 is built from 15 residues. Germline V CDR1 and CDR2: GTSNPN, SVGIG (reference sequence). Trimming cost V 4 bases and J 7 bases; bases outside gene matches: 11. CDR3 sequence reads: CAWNYADRVNGELFF. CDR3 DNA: TGTGCCTGGAACTACGCGGACAGGGTGAACGGGGAGCTGTTTTTT.

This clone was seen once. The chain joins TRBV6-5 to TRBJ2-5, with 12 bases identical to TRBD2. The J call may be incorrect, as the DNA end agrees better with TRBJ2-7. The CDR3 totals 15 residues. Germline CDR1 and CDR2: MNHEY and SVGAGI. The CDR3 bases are TGTGCCAGCAGAAGAGGACTAGCGGGGACCTACGAGCAGTACTTC. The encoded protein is CASRRGLAGTYEQYF.

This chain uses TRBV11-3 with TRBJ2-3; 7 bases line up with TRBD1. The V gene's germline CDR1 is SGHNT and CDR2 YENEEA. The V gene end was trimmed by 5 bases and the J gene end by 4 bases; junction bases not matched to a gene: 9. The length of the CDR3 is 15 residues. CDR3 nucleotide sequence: TGTGCCAGCAGCCCAGGGGGAAAAGGGGCAGATACGCAGTATTTT. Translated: CASSPGGKGADTQYF.

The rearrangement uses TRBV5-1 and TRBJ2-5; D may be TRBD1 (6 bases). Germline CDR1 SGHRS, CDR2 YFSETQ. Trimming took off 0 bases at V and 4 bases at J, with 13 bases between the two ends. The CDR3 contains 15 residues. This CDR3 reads CASSLGAPGAETQYF. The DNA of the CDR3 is TGCGCCAGCAGCTTGGGCGCCCCAGGGGCAGAGACCCAGTACTTC.

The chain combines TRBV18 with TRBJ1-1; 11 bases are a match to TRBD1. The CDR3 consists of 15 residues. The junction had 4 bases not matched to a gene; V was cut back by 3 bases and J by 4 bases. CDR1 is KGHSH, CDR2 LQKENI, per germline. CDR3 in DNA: TGTGCCAGCTCACCCCAGGGACAGGGGGGCACTGAAGCTTTCTTT. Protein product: CASSPQGQGGTEAFF.

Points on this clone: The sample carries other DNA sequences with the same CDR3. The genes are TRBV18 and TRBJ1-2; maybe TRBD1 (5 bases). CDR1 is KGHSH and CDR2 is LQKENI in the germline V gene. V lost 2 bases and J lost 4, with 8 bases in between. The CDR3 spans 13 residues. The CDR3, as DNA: TGTGCCAGCTCACCAGGGGCGCTCTATGGCTACACCTTC. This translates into CASSPGALYGYTF. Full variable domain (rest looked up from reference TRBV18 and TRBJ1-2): NAGVMQNPRHLVRRRGQEARLRCSPMKGHSHVYWYRQLPEEGLKFMVYLQKENIIDESGMPKERFSAEFPKEGPSILRIQQVVRGDSAAYFCASSPGALYGYTFGSGTRLTVV.

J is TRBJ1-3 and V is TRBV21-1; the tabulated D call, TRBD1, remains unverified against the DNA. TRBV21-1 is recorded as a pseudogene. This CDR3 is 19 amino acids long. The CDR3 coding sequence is TGTGCCAGCAGCAAAAGGGCACTGTGGACAGCGAGCTCTGGAAACACCATATATTTT. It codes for CASSKRALWTASSGNTIYF.

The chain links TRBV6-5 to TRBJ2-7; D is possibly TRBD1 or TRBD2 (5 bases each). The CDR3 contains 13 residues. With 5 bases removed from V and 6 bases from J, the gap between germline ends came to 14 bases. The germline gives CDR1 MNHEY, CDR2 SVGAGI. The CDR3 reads CASSRPGSLEQYF. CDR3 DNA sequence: TGTGCCAGCAGTCGGCCAGGGAGCCTCGAGCAGTACTTC.

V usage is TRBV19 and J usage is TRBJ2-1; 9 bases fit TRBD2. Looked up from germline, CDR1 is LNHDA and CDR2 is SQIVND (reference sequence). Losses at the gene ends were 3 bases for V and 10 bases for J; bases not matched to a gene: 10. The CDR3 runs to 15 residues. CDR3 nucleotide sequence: TGTGCCAGTAGTATTGGGGGCCTAGCGGGACGCGAGCAGTTCTTC. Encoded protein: CASSIGGLAGREQFF.

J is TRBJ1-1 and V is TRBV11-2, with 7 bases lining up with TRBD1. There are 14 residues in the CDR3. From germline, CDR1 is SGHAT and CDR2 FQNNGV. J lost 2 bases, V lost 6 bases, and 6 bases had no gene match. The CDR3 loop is CASRAGQQNTEAFF. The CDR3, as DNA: TGTGCCAGCAGGGCGGGACAGCAAAACACTGAAGCTTTCTTT.

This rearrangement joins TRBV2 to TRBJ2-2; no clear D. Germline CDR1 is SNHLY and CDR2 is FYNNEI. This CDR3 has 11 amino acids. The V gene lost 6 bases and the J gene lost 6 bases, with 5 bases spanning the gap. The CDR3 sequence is CASRDAGELFF. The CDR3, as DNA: TGTGCCAGCAGGGACGCCGGGGAGCTGTTTTTT.

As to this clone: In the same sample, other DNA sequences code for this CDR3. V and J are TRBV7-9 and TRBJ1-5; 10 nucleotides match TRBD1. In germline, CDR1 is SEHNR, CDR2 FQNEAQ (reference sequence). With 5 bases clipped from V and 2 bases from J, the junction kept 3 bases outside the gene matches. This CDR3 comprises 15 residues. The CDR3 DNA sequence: TGTGCCAGCAGCCAGACAGGGGGCGGCAATCAGCCCCAGCATTTT. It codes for CASSQTGGGNQPQHF.

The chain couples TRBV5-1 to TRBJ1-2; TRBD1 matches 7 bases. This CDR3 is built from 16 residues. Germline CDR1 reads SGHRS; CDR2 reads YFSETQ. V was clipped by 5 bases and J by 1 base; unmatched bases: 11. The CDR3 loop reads CASRITGTVINYGYTF. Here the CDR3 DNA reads TGCGCCAGCAGAATCACCGGGACAGTCATTAACTATGGCTACACCTTC.

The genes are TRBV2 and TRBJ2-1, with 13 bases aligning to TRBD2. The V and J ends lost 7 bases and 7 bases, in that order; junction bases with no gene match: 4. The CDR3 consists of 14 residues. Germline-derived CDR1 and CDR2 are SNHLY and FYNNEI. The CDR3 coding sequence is TGTGCCAGCAAACTAGCGGGAGGGGGGAATGAGCAGTTCTTC. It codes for CASKLAGGGNEQFF.

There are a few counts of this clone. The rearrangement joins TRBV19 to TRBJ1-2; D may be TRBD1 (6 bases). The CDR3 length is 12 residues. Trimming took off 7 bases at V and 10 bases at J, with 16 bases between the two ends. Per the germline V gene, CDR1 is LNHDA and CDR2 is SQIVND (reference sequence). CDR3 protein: CASTLGAGAYTF. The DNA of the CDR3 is TGTGCCAGTACCTTGGGGGCGGGTGCCTACACCTTC.

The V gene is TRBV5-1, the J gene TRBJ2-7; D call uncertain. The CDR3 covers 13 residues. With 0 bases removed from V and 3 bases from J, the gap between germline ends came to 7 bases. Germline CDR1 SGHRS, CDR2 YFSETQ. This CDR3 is CASSLEISYEQYF. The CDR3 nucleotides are TGCGCCAGCAGCTTGGAAATTAGCTACGAGCAGTACTTC.

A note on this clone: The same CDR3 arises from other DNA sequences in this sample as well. The CDR3 nucleotides read TGTGCCAGCAGTGTGAGGACTGAAGCTTTCTTT. The encoded protein is CASSVRTEAFF. This chain joins TRBV6-1 and TRBJ1-1; no clear D gene. V lost 4 bases and J lost 5, with 5 bases in between. Germline assignment: CDR1 MNHNS and CDR2 SASEGT. This CDR3 comprises 11 residues.

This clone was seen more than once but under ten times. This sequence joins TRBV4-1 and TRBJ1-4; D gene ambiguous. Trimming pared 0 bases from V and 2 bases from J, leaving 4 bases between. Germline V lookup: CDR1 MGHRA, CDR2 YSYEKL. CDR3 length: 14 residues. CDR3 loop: CASSQEPTNEKLFF. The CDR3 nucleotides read TGCGCCAGCAGCCAAGAGCCCACTAATGAAAAACTGTTTTTT.

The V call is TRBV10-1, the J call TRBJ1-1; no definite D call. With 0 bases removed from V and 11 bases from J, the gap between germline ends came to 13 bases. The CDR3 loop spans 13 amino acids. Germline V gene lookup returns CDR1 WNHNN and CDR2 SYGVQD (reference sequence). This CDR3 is CASSESMGSRAFF. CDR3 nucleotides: TGCGCCAGCAGTGAGTCGATGGGCTCTCGGGCTTTCTTT.

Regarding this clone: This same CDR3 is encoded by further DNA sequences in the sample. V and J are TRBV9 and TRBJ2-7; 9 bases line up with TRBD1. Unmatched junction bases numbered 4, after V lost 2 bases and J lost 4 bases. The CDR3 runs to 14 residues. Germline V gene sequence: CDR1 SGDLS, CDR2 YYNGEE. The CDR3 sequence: CASSVGTGRYEQYF. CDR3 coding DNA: TGTGCCAGCAGCGTGGGGACAGGGAGGTACGAGCAGTACTTC.

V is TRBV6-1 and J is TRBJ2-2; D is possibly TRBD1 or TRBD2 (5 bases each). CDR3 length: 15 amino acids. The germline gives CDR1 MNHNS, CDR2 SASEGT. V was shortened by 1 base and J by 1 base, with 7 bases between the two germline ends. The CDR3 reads CASSEERGNTGELFF. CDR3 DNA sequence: TGTGCCAGCAGTGAAGAGAGGGGGAACACCGGGGAGCTGTTTTTT.

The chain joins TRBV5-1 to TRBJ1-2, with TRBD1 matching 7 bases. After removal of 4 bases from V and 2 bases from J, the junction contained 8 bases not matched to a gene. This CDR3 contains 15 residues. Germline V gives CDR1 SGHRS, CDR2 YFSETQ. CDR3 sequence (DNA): TGCGCCAGCAGCCTAGGGACAGTGGGCAACTATGGCTACACCTTC. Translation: CASSLGTVGNYGYTF.